The 15 T cell receptor beta chains below come from one sample, sequenced in a study of shared clonotypes between healthy human individuals. It was CD45RO-negative cells, positively selected for CCR7, that made up naive CD8 cells, with terminally differentiated effector memory CD45RA+ cells excluded. Sequencing used immunoSEQ multiplex PCR; TCRdb keeps in-frame clones, though not all of them. The repertoire has around 600,000 clones, more than 95% of them found once; the top ten carry more than 0.3%. Sequencing input: naive CD8+ T cells sorted from blood. The receptor set was obtained from a man aged 25-40 years in good health.

The chain has TRBV15 and TRBJ2-7; TRBD1 matches at 8 bases. V lost 1 base, J lost 3 bases, and 5 bases stayed unmatched. Germline assignment: CDR1 LNHNV and CDR2 YYDKDF (reference sequence). The CDR3 is 15 amino acids. Here the CDR3 DNA reads TGTGCCACCAGCAGAGGAGACAGGGGTTTCTACGAGCAGTACTTC. Protein product: CATSRGDRGFYEQYF.

This chain uses TRBV6-1 with TRBJ2-5; TRBD1 matches at 9 bases. Trimming removed 2 bases from V and 5 bases from J; junction bases left unmatched: 9. Per the germline V gene, CDR1 is MNHNS and CDR2 is SASEGT. This CDR3 spans 16 amino acids. CDR3 in amino acids: CASSENTGGFGETQYF. The CDR3 region has the DNA TGTGCCAGCAGTGAAAATACAGGGGGCTTTGGGGAGACCCAGTACTTC.

This clone was picked up one time. V usage is TRBV28 and J usage is TRBJ2-3, with D perhaps TRBD2 (6 bases). The germline V gene has CDR1 MDHEN and CDR2 SYDVKM. The ends were cut back, 1 base at V and 1 base at J, with 9 bases in the middle. The CDR3 totals 15 residues. CDR3 sequence reads: CASSLLTGGTDTQYF. CDR3 DNA sequence: TGTGCCAGCAGTTTATTAACGGGAGGCACAGATACGCAGTATTTT.

The genes are TRBV10-2 and TRBJ2-1, with D tentatively TRBD2 (6 bases). Trimming removed 3 bases from V and 7 bases from J, with 10 bases in between. Germline CDR1 WSHSY, CDR2 SAAADI. The CDR3 loop spans 13 amino acids. The CDR3 loop is CASSEVTRNEQFF. The CDR3 region has the DNA TGCGCCAGCAGTGAAGTGACTAGAAATGAGCAGTTCTTC.

The chain employs TRBV7-9 and TRBJ2-1; the D gene is possibly TRBD2 (6 bases). V was clipped by 0 bases and J by 8 bases, with 14 bases between them. Per germline, CDR1 SEHNR and CDR2 FQNEAQ (reference sequence). This CDR3 comprises 15 residues. The CDR3 protein is CASSLAAGPVYEQFF. The CDR3 coding sequence is TGTGCCAGCAGCTTAGCAGCGGGCCCAGTCTATGAGCAGTTCTTC.

This CDR3 is CSVESIAGEGETQYF. The CDR3, as DNA: TGCAGCGTTGAATCGATAGCGGGAGAAGGAGAGACCCAGTACTTC. The rearrangement links TRBV29-1 to TRBJ2-5; TRBD2 aligns across 9 bases. The CDR3 loop spans 15 amino acids. V dropped 2 bases and J dropped 4; count of bases not matched to a gene: 8. Germline-derived CDR1 and CDR2 are SQVTM and ANQGSEA.

This clone appeared once. The chain carries TRBV9 and TRBJ2-3; D tentatively reads TRBD1 or TRBD2 (6 bases each). The CDR3 runs to 15 residues. The germline CDR1 and CDR2 sequences are SGDLS and YYNGEE. The V gene lost 3 bases and the J gene lost 2 bases, with 13 bases spanning the gap. The CDR3 reads CASSDGGGLTDTQYF. The CDR3 coding sequence is TGTGCCAGCAGCGACGGAGGGGGACTCACAGATACGCAGTATTTT.

The chain combines TRBV15 with TRBJ1-1; unclear D gene. The V gene lost 1 base and the J gene lost 1 base, with 4 bases spanning the gap. Germline CDR1 is LNHNV and CDR2 is YYDKDF (reference sequence). The CDR3 covers 13 residues. CDR3 residues: CATSRVQNTEAFF. The DNA for the CDR3 is TGTGCCACCAGCAGAGTACAGAACACTGAAGCTTTCTTT. The variable domain in full, completed from reference TRBV15 and TRBJ1-1, reads DAMVIQNPRYQVTQFGKPVTLSCSQTLNHNVMYWYQQKSSQAPKLLFHYYDKDFNNEADTPDNFQSRRPNTSFCFLDIRSPGLGDTAMYLCATSRVQNTEAFFGQGTRLTVV.

The chain employs TRBV7-8 and TRBJ2-3, with D hard to call. The CDR3 covers 18 residues. The germline gives CDR1 SGHVS, CDR2 FQNEAQ. With 5 bases removed from V and 6 bases from J, the gap between germline ends came to 27 bases. CDR3 coding DNA: TGTGCCAGCAGCAACCAGAGCAGGTCGTCCTCACAAGGGGATACGCAGTATTTT. It codes for CASSNQSRSSSQGDTQYF.

V usage is TRBV7-2 and J usage is TRBJ1-2, with TRBD1 matching over 7 bases. Germline V gene data show CDR1 as SGHTA and CDR2 as FQGNSA. V was clipped by 5 bases and J by 2 bases; unmatched bases: 11. This CDR3 is built from 16 residues. CDR3 loop: CASSLPTGTGNYGYTF. In DNA form, the CDR3 reads TGTGCCAGCAGCCTTCCGACAGGGACGGGGAACTATGGCTACACCTTC.

V usage is TRBV9 and J usage is TRBJ2-3; TRBD1 matches 7 bases. Per the germline V gene, CDR1 is SGDLS and CDR2 is YYNGEE. V trimming: 3 bases; J trimming: 3 bases; junction bases outside the gene matches: 10. The CDR3 totals 16 residues. The CDR3, as DNA: TGTGCCAGCAGCGCCCCGGGACAGCAAGTAACAGATACGCAGTATTTT. It specifies CASSAPGQQVTDTQYF.

The CDR3 sequence is CASRRSGTDTQYF. The CDR3, as DNA: TGTGCCAGCAGGAGGTCGGGGACAGATACGCAGTATTTT. J is TRBJ2-3 and V is TRBV27, with D perhaps TRBD2 (5 bases). Trimming took off 6 bases at V and 3 bases at J, with 10 bases between the two ends. The CDR3 sequence is 13 residues long. Germline CDR1 reads MNHEY; CDR2 reads SMNVEV (reference sequence).

V gene TRBV7-2 combines with J gene TRBJ2-3, with TRBD2 matching over 8 bases. Germline V gene lookup returns CDR1 SGHTA and CDR2 FQGNSA. The CDR3 is 16 amino acids. With 5 bases clipped from V and 0 bases from J, the junction kept 7 bases outside the gene matches. CDR3 sequence (DNA): TGTGCCAGCAGCCCCCGGGGGGGGTCTAGCACAGATACGCAGTATTTT. This gives the protein CASSPRGGSSTDTQYF.

This clone was seen only once. The chain has TRBV5-6 and TRBJ2-7; no definite D call. From germline, CDR1 is SGHDT and CDR2 YYEEEE. The CDR3 runs to 14 residues. V was shortened by 3 bases and J by 2 bases, with 12 bases between the two germline ends. DNA for the CDR3: TGTGCCAGCAGCTCGAAGACCGCTACCTACGAGCAGTACTTC. Its protein product is CASSSKTATYEQYF. Combining the CDR3 with reference TRBV5-6 and TRBJ2-7 gives the whole variable domain DAGVTQSPTHLIKTRGQQVTLRCSPKSGHDTVSWYQQALGQGPQFIFQYYEEEERQRGNFPDRFSGHQFPNYSSELNVNALLLGDSALYLCASSSKTATYEQYFGPGTRLTVT.

V gene TRBV10-2 combines with J gene TRBJ1-5; no clear D. V shed 0 bases and J shed 6 bases, with 9 bases lying between them. Germline V gene sequence: CDR1 WSHSY, CDR2 SAAADI. This CDR3 is 14 amino acids long. The DNA for the CDR3 is TGCGCCAGCAGTGAGTCGAGGTCAGCTCAGCCCCAGCATTTT. Protein product: CASSESRSAQPQHF.